The rows below give T cell receptor beta chains drawn from one sample of a study of prognosis after radiotherapy for stage I lung cancer. TCRdb processed the multiplex PCR reads anew with MiXCR; each CDR3 protein has one entry. The table records tens of thousands of distinct CDR3 sequences, approximately 25% of them present only once. Specimen: PBMCs, collected before or after stereotactic body radiation therapy (not recorded which). The source of these receptors is a donor aged 50 or older with non-small cell lung cancer. Each CDR3 is given without its conserved first and last residue. The order of the fields is V gene, CDR3 protein.

TRBV3-1 | ASSHPGQGNEKLF
TRBV6-5 | ASSWSGTGNFEQY
TRBV7-9 | ASSLGTDSGPQH
TRBV6-1 | ASRRQSTNEKLF
TRBV28 | ASSFQNTEAF
TRBV7-9 | ASSRGIPGTGYGYT
TRBV2 | ASNLGGLQETQY
TRBV5-4 | ASSLGYDLVYGYT
TRBV20-1 | SATSGGSYEQY
TRBV9 | ASSAGRDLGTSSYNEQF
TRBV20-1 | SARGDRGHTEAF
TRBV6-2/TRBV6-3 | ARSYLREHGYT
TRBV6-7 | ASSYPGQYTEAF
TRBV19 | ASTATSGGRDTQY
TRBV6-1 | ASSPTDREETQY
TRBV18 | ASSAGTEEYGYT
TRBV7-2 | ASSAMALGTTEAF
TRBV6-1 | ASSSGTMVNIQY
TRBV14 | ASSSFGGALAF
TRBV7-2 | ASSQASGGADEQF
TRBV18 | ASSPGHTEAF
TRBV6-1 | ASSERGGDTGTQY
TRBV20-1 | SARRGGGTDTQY
TRBV20-1 | SASPNLAKNIQY
TRBV19 | ASSAGANYGYT
TRBV5-5 | ASSLSGTRETQY
TRBV19 | ASSGGQGPYEQY
TRBV5-1 | ASSLGGQGVSPLH
TRBV3-1 | ASSQSSYGYT
TRBV30 | AWSFGGVTDTQY
TRBV20-1 | SARGGNTIGHGYT
TRBV5-1 | ASSLGQGAGELF
TRBV20-1 | SARGYWGDHQPQH
TRBV14 | ASSPLGTEAF
TRBV12-3/TRBV12-4 | ASSLDSSTGELF
TRBV5-6 | ASSSLLAGGRPSTDTQY
TRBV5-1 | ASRDQTGPGEQY
TRBV29-1 | SVTKTGMNTEAF
TRBV12-3/TRBV12-4 | ASSMGGYEQY
TRBV3-1 | ASSQERAGRYGYT
TRBV3-1 | ASSQGVSGANVLT
TRBV7-2 | ASSPRQGIKTQY
TRBV7-2 | ASSSRYSSGGYNEQF
TRBV7-3 | ASSLPPRGLNYGYT
TRBV4-3 | ASSHYRGNTDTQY
TRBV10-2 | ASSDGHHNQPQH
TRBV20-1 | SAKVEFTDTQY
TRBV28 | ASISPGRRDEQY